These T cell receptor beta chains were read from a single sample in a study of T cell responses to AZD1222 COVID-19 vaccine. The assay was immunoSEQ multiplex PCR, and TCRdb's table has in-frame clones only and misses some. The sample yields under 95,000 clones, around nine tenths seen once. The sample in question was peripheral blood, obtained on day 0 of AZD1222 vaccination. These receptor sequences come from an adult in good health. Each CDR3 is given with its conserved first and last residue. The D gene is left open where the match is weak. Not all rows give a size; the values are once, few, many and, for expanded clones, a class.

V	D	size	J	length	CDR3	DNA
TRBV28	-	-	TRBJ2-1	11	CASTFQNEQFF	TGTGCCAGCACTTTTCAAAATGAGCAGTTCTTC
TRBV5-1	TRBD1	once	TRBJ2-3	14	CASARQGGTDTQYF	TGCGCCAGCGCTAGACAGGGAGGCACAGATACGCAGTATTTT
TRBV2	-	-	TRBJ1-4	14	CASKAGRTNEKLFF	TGTGCCAGCAAGGCGGGGCGGACTAATGAAAAACTGTTTTTT
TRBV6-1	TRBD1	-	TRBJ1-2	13	CASSEGTGNGYTF	TGTGCCAGCAGTGAAGGGACAGGGAATGGCTACACCTTC
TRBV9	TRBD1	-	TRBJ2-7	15	CASSVGAGGSYEQYF	TGTGCCAGCAGCGTAGGAGCAGGGGGAAGCTACGAGCAGTACTTC
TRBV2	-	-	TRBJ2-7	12	CASSEVSYEQYF	TGTGCCAGCAGTGAAGTTAGTTACGAGCAGTACTTC
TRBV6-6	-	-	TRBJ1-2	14	CASSYGTRGAGYTF	TGTGCCAGCAGTTACGGGACCAGGGGTGCTGGCTACACCTTC
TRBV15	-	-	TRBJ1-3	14	CATSRAGFGNTIYF	TGTGCCACCAGCAGGGCAGGTTTTGGAAACACCATATATTTT
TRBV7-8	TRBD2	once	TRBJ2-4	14	CASSLGLAAYIQYF	TGTGCCAGCAGCCTGGGACTAGCCGCGTACATTCAGTACTTC
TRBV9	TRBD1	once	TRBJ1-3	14	CASSPGTGGNTIYF	TGTGCCAGCAGCCCCGGGACAGGGGGGAACACCATATATTTT
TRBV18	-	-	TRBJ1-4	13	CASSPGRNEKLFF	TGTGCCAGCTCACCAGGGCGGAATGAAAAACTGTTTTTT